This T cell receptor (beta chain) appears in the sequencing data of a study of T cells after yellow fever vaccination. Regarding the study as a whole: On re-exposure, the response was weaker but peaked faster, at day 5 versus 15.

MiXCR was run by TCRdb on the 5' RACE reads, yielding one entry per CDR3 protein. The data hold 450,000 to 650,000 distinct CDR3 sequences, with 21% observed a single time. This clonotype was seen a handful of times. The antigen is not known. Between the trimmed V and J ends, which lost 3 bases and 12 bases, there was a span of 18 bases. CDR1 and CDR2 (germline): MNHEY, SMNVEV (reference sequence). The CDR3 covers 13 residues. The sample was PBMCs, taken roughly 20 days after the first yellow fever vaccination. The rearrangement joins TRBV27 to TRBJ2-7; D not certain. The sequence derives from a man in his late teens or twenties who received the YFV17D yellow fever vaccine. The DNA for the CDR3 is TGTGCCAGCAGTTTTTCGCCCCTACGAGCAACGTACTTC. As protein: CASSFSPLRATYF.